This T cell receptor (beta chain) originates from a study of identical twins. Germline-derived CDR1 and CDR2 are ENHRY and SYGVKD. After removal of 4 bases from V and 1 base from J, the junction contained 6 bases not matched to a gene. CDR3 length: 15 amino acids. This clonotype was detected ten times or more. Its antigen is not known. Notes on the study in general: Recombination models fit unrelated individuals' TCR alpha sharing but underestimated twins'.

One entry per CDR3 protein, called by TCRdb with MiXCR from the 5' RACE reads. The data contain 1.5 million or so distinct CDR3 sequences, about 31% of them seen just once; the ten biggest clones take up less than 0.35%. The genes are TRBV10-3 and TRBJ2-5; 7 nucleotides line up with TRBD2. The clonotype originates from a newborn girl in good health. Sequencing was carried out using cord blood. In DNA, the CDR3 is TGTGCCATCAGTGGAGGGACTAAACTCCAAGAGACCCAGTACTTC. Its protein product is CAISGGTKLQETQYF.